Below, 26 T cell receptor beta chains from the same sample are listed, as sequenced in a study of shared clonotypes between healthy human individuals. Sequencing was performed with immunoSEQ multiplex PCR; in TCRdb, only in-frame clones are kept and a portion is missing. Here the sample spans about 680,000 clones, 73% being singletons. Sequenced sample: memory CD4+ T cells sorted from blood. Regarding subset: CD45RA-negative fraction. These receptors all stem from a woman in her twenties or thirties in good health.

This clone was seen just once. V and J are TRBV19 and TRBJ1-4; unclear D gene. Germline V CDR1 and CDR2: LNHDA, SQIVND (reference sequence). The CDR3 has 11 residues. V was shortened by 10 bases and J by 5 bases, with 8 bases between the two germline ends. CDR3 residues: CAIGKNEKLFF. The CDR3 DNA sequence: TGTGCCATCGGAAAAAATGAAAAACTGTTTTTT. The entire variable domain, with the rest obtained from reference TRBV19 and TRBJ1-4, is as follows: DGGITQSPKYLFRKEGQNVTLSCEQNLNHDAMYWYRQDPGQGLRLIYYSQIVNDFQKGDIAEGYSVSREKKESFPLTVTSAQKNPTAFYLCAIGKNEKLFFGSGTQLSVL.

The rearrangement uses TRBV27 and TRBJ2-7, with a weak D call TRBD2 (6 bases). V lost 4 bases, J lost 2 bases, and 12 bases lay in between. Germline V lookup: CDR1 MNHEY, CDR2 SMNVEV (reference sequence). The CDR3 is 14 amino acids. The CDR3 spells CASSSPGLPYEQYF. CDR3 in DNA: TGTGCCAGCAGTTCCCCGGGACTTCCCTACGAGCAGTACTTC.

A word on this clone: A far larger clone differs by one base, so this is likely a read error. The chain joins TRBV2 to TRBJ2-7; 9 bases are shared with TRBD1. The CDR3 consists of 13 residues. Looked up from germline, CDR1 is SNHLY and CDR2 is FYNNEI. V gave up 5 bases and J gave up 3 bases; unmatched junction bases: 2. CDR3 bases: TGTGCCAGCAGTACGACAGGGGGCTACGAGCAGTACTTC. It specifies CASSTTGGYEQYF. Based on the CDR3 plus reference TRBV2 and TRBJ2-7, the full variable domain is EPEVTQTPSHQVTQMGQEVILRCVPISNHLYFYWYRQILGQKVEFLVSFYNNEISEKSEIFDDQFSVERPDGSNFTLKIRSTKLEDSAMYFCASSTTGGYEQYFGPGTRLTVT.

The chain combines TRBV6-5 with TRBJ1-2; D possibly corresponds to TRBD1 (5 bases). The length of the CDR3 is 15 residues. Trimming took 7 bases from V and 5 from J, leaving 20 bases between them. Germline V gene sequence: CDR1 MNHEY, CDR2 SVGAGI. The CDR3 sequence: CASMRVSRDLYGYTF. The DNA for the CDR3 is TGTGCCAGCATGCGGGTTAGCCGGGACCTATATGGCTACACCTTC.

The chain links TRBV5-4 to TRBJ2-1; D perhaps matches TRBD2 (5 bases). The V gene's germline CDR1 is SGHNT and CDR2 YYREEE (reference sequence). This CDR3 has 14 residues. Trimming pared 1 base from V and 2 bases from J, leaving 7 bases between. The CDR3 protein is CASSLTSAYNEQFF. The DNA of the CDR3 is TGTGCCAGCAGCTTGACTAGTGCCTACAATGAGCAGTTCTTC.

This rearrangement joins TRBV2 to TRBJ2-3, with 9 bases that match TRBD2. The CDR3 covers 15 residues. Germline-derived CDR1 and CDR2 are SNHLY and FYNNEI. V was pared by 4 bases and J by 3 bases, with 5 bases of the junction left unmatched. The CDR3 spells CASSGTSVRTDTQYF. The CDR3 DNA is TGTGCCAGCAGTGGGACTAGCGTAAGGACAGATACGCAGTATTTT. The full variable domain, with the rest looked up from reference TRBV2 and TRBJ2-3, is EPEVTQTPSHQVTQMGQEVILRCVPISNHLYFYWYRQILGQKVEFLVSFYNNEISEKSEIFDDQFSVERPDGSNFTLKIRSTKLEDSAMYFCASSGTSVRTDTQYFGPGTRLTVL.

This clone occurred once. The chain employs TRBV7-8 and TRBJ2-1; 7 bases align to TRBD1. Germline CDR1 and CDR2: SGHVS and FQNEAQ. The CDR3 loop spans 14 amino acids. With 5 bases clipped from V and 14 bases from J, the junction kept 15 bases outside the gene matches. The CDR3 spells CASSRQSLTGYKFF. CDR3 bases: TGTGCCAGCAGCCGTCAAAGCTTGACAGGGTATAAGTTCTTC. Based on the CDR3 plus reference TRBV7-8 and TRBJ2-1, the full variable domain is GAGVSQSPRYKVAKRGQDVALRCDPISGHVSLFWYQQALGQGPEFLTYFQNEAQLDKSGLPSDRFFAERPEGSVSTLKIQRTQQEDSAVYLCASSRQSLTGYKFFGPGTRLTVL.

The chain recombines TRBV5-1 with TRBJ2-3, with 8 nucleotides matching TRBD1. Germline V CDR1 and CDR2: SGHRS, YFSETQ. Trimming cost V 2 bases and J 2 bases; bases outside gene matches: 7. This CDR3 is built from 16 residues. The CDR3 loop reads CASSFSGTGATDTQYF. CDR3 coding DNA: TGCGCCAGCAGCTTCTCCGGGACAGGAGCCACAGATACGCAGTATTTT.

This clone was observed a handful of times. The rearrangement uses TRBV6-1 and TRBJ2-1, with D unresolved. Germline V lookup: CDR1 MNHNS, CDR2 SASEGT. The CDR3 is 15 amino acids. V was pared by 1 base and J by 4 bases, with 11 bases between. This CDR3 is CASSEDWQLYNEQFF. The CDR3 DNA reads TGTGCCAGCAGTGAAGATTGGCAGCTGTACAATGAGCAGTTCTTC.

In the case of this clone: The sample has other DNA sequences that encode this CDR3 too. The chain carries TRBV11-2 and TRBJ2-2; no clear D. The V gene's germline CDR1 is SGHAT and CDR2 FQNNGV. V gave up 3 bases and J gave up 0 bases, with 2 bases separating them. The CDR3 totals 13 residues. CDR3 nucleotides: TGTGCCAGCAGCTTTTCGAACACCGGGGAGCTGTTTTTT. Amino acid sequence: CASSFSNTGELFF.

V usage is TRBV10-3 and J usage is TRBJ1-4, with 7 bases identical to TRBD1. The CDR3 is made up of 13 amino acids. V was pared by 10 bases and J by 8 bases, with 10 bases of the junction left unmatched. The germline V gene has CDR1 ENHRY and CDR2 SYGVKD. This chain's CDR3 is CASGTDHDEKLFF. Written as DNA, the CDR3 is TGTGCCAGCGGGACAGACCATGACGAAAAACTGTTTTTT.

This clone showed up just once. V and J are TRBV5-1 and TRBJ2-1; unclear D gene. The CDR3 runs to 14 residues. V shed 8 bases and J shed 0 bases, with 12 bases lying between them. Germline V gene data show CDR1 as SGHRS and CDR2 as YFSETQ. The CDR3 loop reads CASGSSHSYNEQFF. CDR3 sequence (DNA): TGCGCCAGTGGAAGCTCGCACTCCTACAATGAGCAGTTCTTC.

This clone has only one observation. The CDR3 loop reads CASSKQGLTEAFF. The CDR3, as DNA: TGTGCCAGCAGCAAACAGGGTCTCACTGAAGCTTTCTTT. V usage is TRBV14 and J usage is TRBJ1-1; D perhaps matches TRBD1 (6 bases). With 5 bases removed from V and 4 bases from J, the gap between germline ends came to 11 bases. The CDR3 contains 13 residues. Germline CDR1 reads SGHDN; CDR2 reads FVKESK.

The V and J genes are TRBV11-3 and TRBJ2-3, with TRBD2 as a possible D gene (6 bases). In germline, CDR1 is SGHNT, CDR2 YENEEA. V gave up 4 bases and J gave up 11 bases, with 19 bases separating them. The length of the CDR3 is 14 residues. The CDR3, as DNA: TGTGCCAGCAGCTCGGGACTCCAACCGGGTGGGCAGTATTTT. This gives the protein CASSSGLQPGGQYF.

The table lists this clone with a count of one. CDR3 sequence: CASSYRSASGRSEQYF. In DNA form, the CDR3 reads TGTGCCAGCAGTTACCGGTCGGCTAGCGGGAGATCCGAGCAGTACTTC. This chain links TRBV6-5 with TRBJ2-7; 10 bases line up with TRBD2. The CDR3 spans 16 residues. Trimming cost V 2 bases and J 6 bases; bases outside gene matches: 10. Germline values: CDR1 MNHEY, CDR2 SVGAGI.

This chain connects TRBV11-2 to TRBJ2-1, with 9 bases that match TRBD2. After removal of 5 bases from V and 6 bases from J, the junction contained 8 bases not matched to a gene. The CDR3 is made up of 15 amino acids. From germline, CDR1 is SGHAT and CDR2 FQNNGV. Here the CDR3 reads CASSLSGGSGNEQFF. The CDR3 bases are TGTGCCAGCAGCCTTAGCGGGGGCTCCGGCAATGAGCAGTTCTTC.

This clone was seen a single time. V gene TRBV19 combines with J gene TRBJ1-5, with D perhaps matching TRBD1 (6 bases). V shed 1 base and J shed 5 bases, with 15 bases lying between them. The germline gives CDR1 LNHDA, CDR2 SQIVND (reference sequence). The CDR3 covers 16 residues. The CDR3 here is CASSIGTGRIDQPQHF. The DNA of the CDR3 is TGTGCCAGTAGTATAGGAACAGGGAGGATTGATCAGCCCCAGCATTTT.

This clone was found a few times. This rearrangement joins TRBV19 to TRBJ2-2; tentatively, D is TRBD2 (5 bases). V was shortened by 4 bases and J by 4 bases, with 10 bases between the two germline ends. CDR1 LNHDA and CDR2 SQIVND come from the germline V gene (reference sequence). This CDR3 region has 14 residues. Here the CDR3 reads CASSSSEGTGELFF. CDR3 sequence (DNA): TGTGCCAGTAGTAGCAGCGAGGGCACCGGGGAGCTGTTTTTT.

This chain links TRBV18 with TRBJ2-2, with D maybe TRBD2 (5 bases). Trimming stripped 0 bases from V and 5 bases from J, with 7 bases between. The CDR3 has 14 residues. Germline V lookup: CDR1 KGHSH, CDR2 LQKENI. This CDR3 is CASSPPGVTGELFF. CDR3 DNA: TGTGCCAGCTCACCACCGGGAGTGACCGGGGAGCTGTTTTTT.

There are a few counts of this clone. V gene TRBV30 combines with J gene TRBJ2-7; 9 positions agree with TRBD1. Unmatched junction bases numbered 8, after V lost 6 bases and J lost 2 bases. The CDR3 is made up of 14 amino acids. CDR1 and CDR2 (germline): GTSNPN, SVGIG (reference sequence). The CDR3 DNA reads TGTGCCTGTCAGCCCGGGACAGGGACCTACGAGCAGTACTTC. Translation gives CACQPGTGTYEQYF.

CDR3 DNA: TGTGCCAGCAGCTACAGGGTAGACGAGCAGTACTTC. Protein product: CASSYRVDEQYF. The V and J genes are TRBV4-2 and TRBJ2-7; tentative D call: TRBD1 (6 bases). This CDR3 contains 12 residues. V gave up 5 bases and J gave up 5 bases, with 10 bases separating them. Germline V lookup: CDR1 LGHNA, CDR2 YNFKEQ.

This clone was recorded only once. The chain carries TRBV27 and TRBJ1-1, with D perhaps matching TRBD1 (5 bases). Germline V gene sequence: CDR1 MNHEY, CDR2 SMNVEV (reference sequence). Trimming pared 0 bases from V and 11 bases from J, leaving 16 bases between. This CDR3 is 14 amino acids long. The DNA of the CDR3 is TGTGCCAGCAGTTTATCGAGGGCAGGGTCAGGGGCTTTCTTT. Protein product: CASSLSRAGSGAFF.

Regarding this clone: A single base separates this from a much larger clone, so it may be a read error. Other DNA sequences in the same sample also yield this CDR3. The chain combines TRBV5-6 with TRBJ2-5; D unresolved. Trimming took 0 bases from V and 5 from J, leaving 2 bases between them. The CDR3 has 11 residues. From germline, CDR1 is SGHDT and CDR2 YYEEEE. This CDR3 reads CASSLEETQYF. CDR3 in DNA: TGTGCCAGCAGCTTGGAGGAGACCCAGTACTTC.

The chain is built from TRBV5-1 and TRBJ2-7; perhaps D is TRBD1 or TRBD2 (5 bases each). V was clipped by 3 bases and J by 1 base, with 11 bases between them. The CDR3 consists of 14 residues. Germline V gives CDR1 SGHRS, CDR2 YFSETQ. The CDR3 DNA sequence: TGCGCCAGCAGCTCCCAGGGAGAGTCCTACGAGCAGTACTTC. It codes for CASSSQGESYEQYF.

Ten or more counts support this clone. The chain employs TRBV6-4 and TRBJ2-2; 9 bases are a match to TRBD1. CDR3 length: 16 amino acids. Germline assignment: CDR1 MRHNA and CDR2 SNTAGT. V gave up 0 bases and J gave up 3 bases; unmatched junction bases: 2. The CDR3 protein is CASSDSGQGDTGELFF. In DNA, the CDR3 is TGTGCCAGCAGTGACTCGGGACAGGGCGACACCGGGGAGCTGTTTTTT.

The V call is TRBV5-1, the J call TRBJ2-1; 11 positions match TRBD2. This CDR3 has 16 amino acids. V lost 4 bases to trimming and J lost 15 bases; unmatched junction nucleotides: 18. Per the germline V gene, CDR1 is SGHRS and CDR2 is YFSETQ. CDR3 in amino acids: CASSPGGGLADPTSFF. CDR3 DNA: TGCGCCAGCAGCCCCGGAGGGGGACTAGCGGACCCAACCTCGTTCTTC.